These 15 T cell receptor beta chains originate from one sample sequenced in a study of T cell responses to AZD1222 COVID-19 vaccine. Clones were read by immunoSEQ multiplex PCR, and TCRdb kept only the in-frame ones, dropping some. The top ten hold roughly 4% of the sample, which has about 180,000 clones, about nine tenths seen once. The sequences come from peripheral blood, collected 28 days after the second dose of the MenACWY control vaccine. All receptors come from an adult who received the MenACWY meningococcal vaccine as a control.

This rearrangement joins TRBV28 to TRBJ1-5; D gene ambiguous. Germline V gene data show CDR1 as MDHEN and CDR2 as SYDVKM. Trimming removed 8 bases at V and 0 bases at J, with 11 bases between. The CDR3 is 14 residues long. This CDR3 is CASRGGISNQPQHF. The CDR3 DNA sequence: TGTGCCAGCCGCGGAGGGATTAGCAATCAGCCCCAGCATTTT.

This clone occurred once. J is TRBJ2-6 and V is TRBV9, with TRBD1 as a possible D gene (6 bases). V dropped 4 bases and J dropped 8 bases, with 16 bases sitting between them. Germline V lookup: CDR1 SGDLS, CDR2 YYNGEE. This CDR3 spans 15 amino acids. CDR3 DNA: TGTGCCAGCAGCCCCCGGACAGCCTCTCCCAACGTCCTGACTTTC. As protein: CASSPRTASPNVLTF. The full variable domain, rest sourced from reference TRBV9 and TRBJ2-6, is DSGVTQTPKHLITATGQRVTLRCSPRSGDLSVYWYQQSLDQGLQFLIQYYNGEERAKGNILERFSAQQFPDLHSELNLSSLELGDSALYFCASSPRTASPNVLTFGAGSRLTVL.

This clone has a handful of counts. The J gene is TRBJ1-2, the V gene TRBV28; the D gene is possibly TRBD1 (5 bases). CDR3 size: 15 residues. The germline CDR1 and CDR2 sequences are MDHEN and SYDVKM. The germline V and J ends were trimmed by 6 bases and 0 bases, with 14 bases remaining between them. The chain's CDR3 is CASRAGGGSNYGYTF. DNA of the CDR3: TGTGCCAGCAGGGCCGGGGGAGGATCTAACTATGGCTACACCTTC.

The rearrangement uses TRBV6-2 or TRBV6-3 and TRBJ2-2; D tentatively reads TRBD1 or TRBD2 (5 bases each). V was cut by 6 bases and J by 5 bases, with 16 bases left in between. This CDR3 region has 15 residues. CDR1 and CDR2 from the germline V gene are MNHEY and SVGEGT. Here the CDR3 DNA reads TGTGCCAGCAGCCCCGTCAGGGAGCTAACCGGGGAGCTGTTTTTT. Its translation is CASSPVRELTGELFF.

CDR3 in DNA: TGTGCCACCAGCAGAGATTCTCGGGGAAGGGAGGCTTTCTTT. Its translation: CATSRDSRGREAFF. This chain joins TRBV15 and TRBJ1-1; D is unclear. Germline CDR1 is LNHNV and CDR2 is YYDKDF (reference sequence). The V and J ends lost 0 bases and 11 bases respectively, with 16 bases between them. This CDR3 region has 14 residues.

The chain uses TRBV4-3 and TRBJ2-5, with D possibly matching TRBD2 (6 bases). The V end was cut by 3 bases, the J end by 5 bases, with 10 bases between. The CDR3 is 13 amino acids. CDR1 is LGHNA and CDR2 is YSLEER in the germline V gene. This chain's CDR3 is CASSQGLQETQYF. CDR3 in DNA: TGCGCCAGCAGCCAGGGACTCCAGGAGACCCAGTACTTC.

The chain carries TRBV27 and TRBJ2-1; D uncertain. The CDR3 runs to 13 residues. CDR1 is MNHEY and CDR2 is SMNVEV in the germline V gene (reference sequence). The V end lost 6 bases, the J end lost 5 bases, and 11 bases lay between the germline ends. The CDR3 bases are TGTGCCAGCAGGTTAAGCGAGAACAATGAGCAGTTCTTC. It specifies CASRLSENNEQFF.

This sequence joins TRBV7-9 and TRBJ1-2; tentative D call: TRBD1 (5 bases). This CDR3 is 15 amino acids long. CDR1 is SEHNR, CDR2 FQNEAQ, per germline (reference sequence). V lost 5 bases and J 3 bases, leaving 16 bases between the germline ends. The CDR3 DNA is TGTGCCAGCAGCCCCTACCGGGACCGAGACTATGGCTACACCTTC. Its translation: CASSPYRDRDYGYTF.

This clone was observed a handful of times. The chain has TRBV4-3 and TRBJ2-5; TRBD2 matches at 7 bases. This CDR3 spans 15 amino acids. Unmatched junction bases numbered 6, after V lost 0 bases and J lost 5 bases. CDR1 and CDR2 from the germline V gene are LGHNA and YSLEER. The CDR3 loop reads CASSQDATGRETQYF. For the CDR3, the DNA is TGCGCCAGCAGCCAAGATGCGACCGGGAGGGAGACCCAGTACTTC.

The gene calls are TRBV19 and TRBJ2-4; D is unresolved. The germline CDR1 and CDR2 sequences are LNHDA and SQIVND (reference sequence). The CDR3 is made up of 12 amino acids. Trimming took off 10 bases at V and 8 bases at J, with 15 bases between the two ends. CDR3 protein: CATKGPSDIQYF. The CDR3 DNA sequence: TGTGCCACCAAGGGTCCGTCGGACATTCAGTACTTC.

This clone was observed a single time. The chain links TRBV14 to TRBJ2-7; 7 bases agree with TRBD2. The CDR3 is made up of 18 amino acids. Germline CDR1 reads SGHDN; CDR2 reads FVKESK. Trimming removed 4 bases from V and 0 bases from J; junction bases left unmatched: 15. The CDR3 DNA is TGTGCCAGCAGCCCGCTCGCGGGAGTCTCCGAGGTCTCCTACGAGCAGTACTTC. This gives the protein CASSPLAGVSEVSYEQYF.

This chain connects TRBV2 to TRBJ2-5, with D tentatively TRBD2 (5 bases). Trimming shortened V by 4 bases and J by 4 bases, and 10 bases separated the two germline ends. Germline V lookup: CDR1 SNHLY, CDR2 FYNNEI. The CDR3 has 13 amino acids. The CDR3 coding sequence is TGTGCCAGCAGTGGCTCGGGGTCAGAGACCCAGTACTTC. It yields the protein CASSGSGSETQYF.

The CDR3 nucleotides are TGCGCCAGCAGCTTGACAGGGGACGAGCAGTACTTC. Translation gives CASSLTGDEQYF. V and J are TRBV10-1 and TRBJ2-7; TRBD1 matches 8 bases. CDR1 and CDR2 (germline): WNHNN, SYGVQD (reference sequence). This CDR3 comprises 12 residues. With V trimmed by 6 bases and J by 5 bases, 3 bases remained unmatched.

The chain employs TRBV30 and TRBJ2-5; TRBD1 matches 7 bases. The CDR3 totals 13 residues. Germline lookup yields CDR1 GTSNPN and CDR2 SVGIG (reference sequence). The trim removed 2 bases at V and 5 bases at J, leaving 5 bases unmatched. CDR3 in amino acids: CAWSRGGQETQYF. CDR3 coding DNA: TGTGCCTGGAGTCGAGGGGGCCAGGAGACCCAGTACTTC.

The rearrangement links TRBV28 to TRBJ2-7; unclear D gene. V was trimmed by 5 bases and J by 2 bases, leaving 10 bases between them. Germline V lookup: CDR1 MDHEN, CDR2 SYDVKM. CDR3 length: 13 amino acids. CDR3 region: CASSKTAAYEQYF. The CDR3 DNA follows: TGTGCCAGCAGTAAAACGGCGGCCTACGAGCAGTACTTC.